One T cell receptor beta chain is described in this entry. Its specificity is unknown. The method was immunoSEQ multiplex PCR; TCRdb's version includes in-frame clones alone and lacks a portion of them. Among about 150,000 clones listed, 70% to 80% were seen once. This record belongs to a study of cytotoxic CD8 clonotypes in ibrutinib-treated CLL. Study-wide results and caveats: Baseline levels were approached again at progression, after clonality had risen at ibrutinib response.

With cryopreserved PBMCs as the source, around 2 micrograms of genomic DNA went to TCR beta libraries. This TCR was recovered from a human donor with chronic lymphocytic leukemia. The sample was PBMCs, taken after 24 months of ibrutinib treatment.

CDR3 nucleotide sequence: TGTGCCAGCACCCAAGGGACCGGAGGCGAGCAGTACTTC. Its translation is CASTQGTGGEQYF. This chain connects TRBV2 to TRBJ2-7; D is possibly TRBD1 or TRBD2 (5 bases each). Germline CDR1 is SNHLY and CDR2 is FYNNEI. The germline V and J ends were trimmed by 7 bases and 6 bases, with 16 bases remaining between them. The length of the CDR3 is 13 residues. Using reference TRBV2 and TRBJ2-7 for the parts outside the CDR3, the full variable domain is EPEVTQTPSHQVTQMGQEVILRCVPISNHLYFYWYRQILGQKVEFLVSFYNNEISEKSEIFDDQFSVERPDGSNFTLKIRSTKLEDSAMYFCASTQGTGGEQYFGPGTRLTVT.